This TCR beta chain was identified during a study of T cell responses to AZD1222 COVID-19 vaccine. This clone has just one count. The assay was immunoSEQ multiplex PCR, and TCRdb's table has in-frame clones only and misses some. The table has about 150,000 clones, 87% seen once. The CDR3 is made up of 15 amino acids. The ends lost 0 bases at V and 2 bases at J; junction bases unmatched: 3. Per germline, CDR1 SGHKS and CDR2 YYEKEE (reference sequence). This TCR was sampled from an adult in good health. This specimen was peripheral blood, taken on day 0 of AZD1222 vaccination. This sequence joins TRBV5-5 and TRBJ2-5, with 8 positions matching TRBD1. This CDR3 is CASSLDRGSQETQYF. The CDR3 region has the DNA TGTGCCAGCAGCTTGGACAGGGGGAGTCAAGAGACCCAGTACTTC.